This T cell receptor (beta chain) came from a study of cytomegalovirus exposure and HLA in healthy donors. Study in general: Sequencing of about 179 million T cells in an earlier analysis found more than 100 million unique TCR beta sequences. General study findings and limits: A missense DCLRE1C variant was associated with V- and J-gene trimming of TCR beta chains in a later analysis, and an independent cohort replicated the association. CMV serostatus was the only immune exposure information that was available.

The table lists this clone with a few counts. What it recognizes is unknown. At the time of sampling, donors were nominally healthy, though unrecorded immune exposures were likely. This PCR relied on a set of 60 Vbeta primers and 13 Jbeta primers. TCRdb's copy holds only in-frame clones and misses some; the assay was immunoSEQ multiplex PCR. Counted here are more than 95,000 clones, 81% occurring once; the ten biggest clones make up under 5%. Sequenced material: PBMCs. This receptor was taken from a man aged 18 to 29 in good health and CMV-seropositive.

The CDR3 region is CAISGLQQDGYTF. The CDR3 nucleotides are TGTGCCATCAGTGGTTTACAGCAAGATGGCTACACCTTC. The V call is TRBV10-3, the J call TRBJ1-2; D not certain. Germline values: CDR1 ENHRY, CDR2 SYGVKD. The CDR3 spans 13 residues. The V gene lost 4 bases and the J gene lost 6 bases, with 12 bases spanning the gap.